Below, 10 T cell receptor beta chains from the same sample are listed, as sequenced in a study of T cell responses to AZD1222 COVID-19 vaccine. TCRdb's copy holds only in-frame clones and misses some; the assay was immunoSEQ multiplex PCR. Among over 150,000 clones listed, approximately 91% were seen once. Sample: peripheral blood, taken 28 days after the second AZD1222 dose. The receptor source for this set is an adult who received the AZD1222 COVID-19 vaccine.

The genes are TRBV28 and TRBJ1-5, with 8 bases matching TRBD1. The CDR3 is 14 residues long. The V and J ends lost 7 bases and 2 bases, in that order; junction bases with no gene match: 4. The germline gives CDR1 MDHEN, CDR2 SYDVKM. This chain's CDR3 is CASTPGQGNQPQHF. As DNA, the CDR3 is TGTGCCAGCACCCCGGGACAGGGCAATCAGCCCCAGCATTTT.

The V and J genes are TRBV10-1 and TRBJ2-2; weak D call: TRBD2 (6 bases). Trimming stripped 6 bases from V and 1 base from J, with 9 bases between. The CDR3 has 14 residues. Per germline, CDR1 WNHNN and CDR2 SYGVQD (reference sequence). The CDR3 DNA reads TGCGCCAGCAGCCGGGAGAGGAACACCGGGGAGCTGTTTTTT. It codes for CASSRERNTGELFF.

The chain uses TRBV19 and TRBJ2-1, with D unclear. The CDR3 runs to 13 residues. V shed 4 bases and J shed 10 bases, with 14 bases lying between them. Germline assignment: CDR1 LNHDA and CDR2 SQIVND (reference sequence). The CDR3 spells CASSKDLRLEQFF. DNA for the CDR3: TGTGCCAGTAGTAAAGACTTACGGTTGGAGCAGTTCTTC.

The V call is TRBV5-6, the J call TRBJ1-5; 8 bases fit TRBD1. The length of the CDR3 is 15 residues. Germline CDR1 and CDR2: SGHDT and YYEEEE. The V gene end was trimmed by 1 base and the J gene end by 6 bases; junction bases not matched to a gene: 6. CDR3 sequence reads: CASSLLAGGGQPQHF. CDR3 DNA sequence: TGTGCCAGCAGCTTGTTAGCAGGGGGCGGTCAGCCCCAGCATTTT.

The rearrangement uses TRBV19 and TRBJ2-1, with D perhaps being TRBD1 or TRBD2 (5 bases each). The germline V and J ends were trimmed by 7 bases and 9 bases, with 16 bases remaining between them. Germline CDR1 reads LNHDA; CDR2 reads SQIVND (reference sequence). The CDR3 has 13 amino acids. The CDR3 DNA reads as TGTGCCAGTAAACATAGGGAGCAGGGTGAGCAGTTCTTC. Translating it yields CASKHREQGEQFF.

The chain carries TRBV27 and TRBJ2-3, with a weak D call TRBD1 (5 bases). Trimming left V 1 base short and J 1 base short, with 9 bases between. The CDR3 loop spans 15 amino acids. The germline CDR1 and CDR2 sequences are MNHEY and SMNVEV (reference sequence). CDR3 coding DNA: TGTGCCAGCAGTTTATGGTTAGGGGGCACAGATACGCAGTATTTT. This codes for CASSLWLGGTDTQYF.

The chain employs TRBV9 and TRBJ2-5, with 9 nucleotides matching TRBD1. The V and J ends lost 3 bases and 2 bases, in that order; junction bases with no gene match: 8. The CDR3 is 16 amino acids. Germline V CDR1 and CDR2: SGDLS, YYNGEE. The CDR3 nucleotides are TGTGCCAGCAGCGGCCCGGACAGGGGACATCAAGAGACCCAGTACTTC. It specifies CASSGPDRGHQETQYF.

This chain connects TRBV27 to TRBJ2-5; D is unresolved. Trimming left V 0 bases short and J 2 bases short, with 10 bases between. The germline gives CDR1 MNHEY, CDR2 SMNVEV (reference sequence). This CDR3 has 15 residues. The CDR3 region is CASSLSWPNQETQYF. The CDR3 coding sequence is TGTGCCAGCAGTTTATCCTGGCCAAATCAAGAGACCCAGTACTTC.

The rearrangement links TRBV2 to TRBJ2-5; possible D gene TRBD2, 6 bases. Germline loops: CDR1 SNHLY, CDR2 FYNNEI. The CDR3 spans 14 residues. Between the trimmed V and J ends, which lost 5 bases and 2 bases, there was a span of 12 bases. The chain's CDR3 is CASSQLARQETQYF. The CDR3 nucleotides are TGTGCCAGCAGTCAGCTAGCGCGGCAAGAGACCCAGTACTTC.

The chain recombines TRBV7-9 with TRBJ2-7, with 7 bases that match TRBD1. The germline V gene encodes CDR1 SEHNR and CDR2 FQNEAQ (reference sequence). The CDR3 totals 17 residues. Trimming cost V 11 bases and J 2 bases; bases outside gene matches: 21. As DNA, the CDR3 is TGTGCCGTGAAGGGGGCGCATCCGTCGGTGGATGCCTACGAGCAGTACTTC. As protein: CAVKGAHPSVDAYEQYF.